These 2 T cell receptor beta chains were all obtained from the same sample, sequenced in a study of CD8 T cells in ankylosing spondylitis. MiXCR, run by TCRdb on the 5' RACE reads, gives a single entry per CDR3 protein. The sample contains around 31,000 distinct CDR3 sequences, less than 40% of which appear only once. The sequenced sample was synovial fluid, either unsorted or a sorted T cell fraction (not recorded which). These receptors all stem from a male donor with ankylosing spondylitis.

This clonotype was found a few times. The DNA for the CDR3 is TGTGCCAGCAGCCCGTCCATAACTAGCACAGATACGCAGTATTTT. Its translation is CASSPSITSTDTQYF. This chain connects TRBV7-9 to TRBJ2-3; D uncertain. The V and J ends lost 5 bases and 0 bases respectively, with 12 bases between them. The CDR3 is 15 amino acids. Germline V gene lookup returns CDR1 SEHNR and CDR2 FQNEAQ (reference sequence).

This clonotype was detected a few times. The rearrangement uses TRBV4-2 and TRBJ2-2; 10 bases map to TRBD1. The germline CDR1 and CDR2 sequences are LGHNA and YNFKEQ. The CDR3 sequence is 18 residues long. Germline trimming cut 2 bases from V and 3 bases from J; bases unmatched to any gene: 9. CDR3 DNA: TGTGCCAGCAGCCAACGAAGACAGGGGGCTTTTGACACCGGGGAGCTGTTTTTT. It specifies CASSQRRQGAFDTGELFF.